A selection of T cell receptor beta chains follows, all from one sample in a study of blood T cell repertoires in COVID-19. The protocol was immunoSEQ multiplex PCR, while the TCRdb copy is restricted to in-frame clones and leaves out a portion. The table shows 150,000 to 200,000 clones, with approximately 80% occurring only once. The specimen was peripheral blood. Receptors were obtained from a woman in her 70s with COVID-19, enrolled during active disease. Both conserved end residues are part of each CDR3. The order of the fields is clone size, D gene, J gene, V gene, CDR3 protein, CDR3 DNA. D genes are given only for firm matches. Clone size is given for some rows only: seen once, a few or many times, or a class if the clone is expanded.

clone size: .; D gene: TRBD1; J gene: TRBJ1-4; V gene: TRBV28; CDR3 protein: CASSSTGGAYEKLFF; CDR3 DNA: TGTGCCAGCAGTTCTACAGGGGGCGCATATGAAAAACTGTTTTTT
clone size: .; D gene: .; J gene: TRBJ1-1; V gene: TRBV2; CDR3 protein: CASQRGTEAFF; CDR3 DNA: TGTGCCAGTCAAAGGGGGACTGAAGCTTTCTTT
clone size: .; D gene: .; J gene: TRBJ1-2; V gene: TRBV28; CDR3 protein: CASSSYQGNYGYTF; CDR3 DNA: TGTGCCAGCAGTTCCTATCAGGGTAACTATGGCTACACCTTC
clone size: .; D gene: .; J gene: TRBJ2-3; V gene: TRBV5-1; CDR3 protein: CASRQTPSSTDTQYF; CDR3 DNA: TGCGCCAGCAGGCAGACACCATCTAGCACAGATACGCAGTATTTT
clone size: .; D gene: .; J gene: TRBJ2-5; V gene: TRBV11-1; CDR3 protein: CASSFARAAQETQYF; CDR3 DNA: TGTGCCAGCAGCTTTGCCAGGGCAGCCCAGGAGACCCAGTACTTC
clone size: .; D gene: TRBD1; J gene: TRBJ1-6; V gene: TRBV3-1/TRBV3-2; CDR3 protein: CASRRGQGIYNSPLHF; CDR3 DNA: TGTGCCAGCAGGAGGGGACAGGGGATTTATAATTCACCCCTCCACTTT
clone size: .; D gene: .; J gene: TRBJ1-2; V gene: TRBV18; CDR3 protein: CASSQKMETSDHGYTF; CDR3 DNA: TGTGCCAGCTCACAAAAGATGGAGACCTCTGACCATGGCTACACCTTC
clone size: .; D gene: .; J gene: TRBJ2-1; V gene: TRBV7-6; CDR3 protein: CASSLGDTHEQFF; CDR3 DNA: TGTGCCAGCAGCTTAGGTGACACCCATGAGCAGTTCTTC
clone size: .; D gene: .; J gene: TRBJ2-1; V gene: TRBV28; CDR3 protein: CASNGGNEQFF; CDR3 DNA: TGTGCCAGCAATGGAGGCAATGAGCAGTTCTTC
clone size: .; D gene: .; J gene: TRBJ1-4; V gene: TRBV6-5; CDR3 protein: CASSYSGGGGEKLFF; CDR3 DNA: TGTGCCAGCAGTTACTCAGGGGGGGGAGGTGAAAAACTGTTTTTT
clone size: .; D gene: TRBD2; J gene: TRBJ2-3; V gene: TRBV6-1; CDR3 protein: CASSEARGTSGRRDTQYF; CDR3 DNA: TGTGCCAGCAGTGAAGCTCGAGGGACTAGCGGGAGAAGAGATACGCAGTATTTT
clone size: .; D gene: .; J gene: TRBJ2-7; V gene: TRBV3-1/TRBV3-2; CDR3 protein: CASSQGPQIYEQYF; CDR3 DNA: TGTGCCAGCAGCCAAGGTCCACAGATCTACGAGCAGTACTTC
clone size: .; D gene: TRBD1; J gene: TRBJ2-3; V gene: TRBV9; CDR3 protein: CASSVGFGTVSTDTQYF; CDR3 DNA: TGTGCCAGCAGCGTAGGGTTCGGGACAGTTAGCACAGATACGCAGTATTTT
clone size: .; D gene: .; J gene: TRBJ1-2; V gene: TRBV5-1; CDR3 protein: CASSLRGGYGYTF; CDR3 DNA: TGCGCCAGCAGCTTGCGGGGGGGCTATGGCTACACCTTC
clone size: .; D gene: TRBD2; J gene: TRBJ2-1; V gene: TRBV7-6; CDR3 protein: CASSLVLGLAGEQFF; CDR3 DNA: TGTGCCAGCAGCTTAGTCCTGGGACTAGCGGGTGAGCAGTTCTTC
clone size: .; D gene: .; J gene: TRBJ2-2; V gene: TRBV11-2; CDR3 protein: CASSPVGGDTGELFF; CDR3 DNA: TGTGCCAGCAGCCCCGTGGGAGGAGACACCGGGGAGCTGTTTTTT
clone size: .; D gene: TRBD2; J gene: TRBJ2-1; V gene: TRBV27; CDR3 protein: CASSLPPRGRAYNEQFF; CDR3 DNA: TGTGCCAGCAGTTTGCCCCCTAGAGGGAGGGCTTACAATGAGCAGTTCTTC
clone size: once; D gene: .; J gene: TRBJ1-6; V gene: TRBV9; CDR3 protein: CASSVGQLRTPLHF; CDR3 DNA: TGTGCCAGCAGCGTAGGACAGCTTCGGACACCCCTCCACTTT
clone size: once; D gene: .; J gene: TRBJ1-1; V gene: TRBV6-5; CDR3 protein: CASIPRGGGGTEAFF; CDR3 DNA: TGTGCCAGCATTCCCCGGGGGGGCGGTGGCACTGAAGCTTTCTTT
clone size: .; D gene: .; J gene: TRBJ1-3; V gene: TRBV10-3; CDR3 protein: CAISEGGGPRNTIYF; CDR3 DNA: TGTGCCATCAGTGAGGGCGGGGGGCCGAGAAACACCATATATTTT
clone size: .; D gene: TRBD1; J gene: TRBJ1-2; V gene: TRBV6-5; CDR3 protein: CASQSLGQSNYGYTF; CDR3 DNA: TGTGCCAGCCAGTCACTGGGACAGTCGAACTATGGCTACACCTTC
clone size: .; D gene: .; J gene: TRBJ2-7; V gene: TRBV24-1; CDR3 protein: CATSDSGTYEQYF; CDR3 DNA: TGTGCCACCAGTGATTCAGGAACCTACGAGCAGTACTTC
clone size: few; D gene: .; J gene: TRBJ1-5; V gene: TRBV6-1; CDR3 protein: CASSEAGGRGDQPQHF; CDR3 DNA: TGTGCCAGCAGTGAAGCAGGTGGGAGGGGTGATCAGCCCCAGCATTTT
clone size: few; D gene: .; J gene: TRBJ1-5; V gene: TRBV2; CDR3 protein: CASSEKGRSNQPQHF; CDR3 DNA: TGTGCCAGCAGTGAAAAGGGGCGTAGCAATCAGCCCCAGCATTTT
clone size: .; D gene: .; J gene: TRBJ1-6; V gene: TRBV30; CDR3 protein: CAWRTGLDLHF; CDR3 DNA: TGTGCCTGGAGGACAGGCCTCGACCTCCACTTT
clone size: once; D gene: TRBD2; J gene: TRBJ2-2; V gene: TRBV19; CDR3 protein: CAISTSGFPGELFF; CDR3 DNA: TGTGCCATCTCGACTAGCGGATTCCCCGGGGAGCTGTTTTTT
clone size: .; D gene: TRBD1; J gene: TRBJ2-2; V gene: TRBV28; CDR3 protein: CASTPGPGGIGELFF; CDR3 DNA: TGTGCCAGCACCCCGGGCCCAGGGGGTATAGGGGAGCTGTTTTTT
clone size: .; D gene: TRBD1; J gene: TRBJ1-2; V gene: TRBV30; CDR3 protein: CAWSVDRGYGYTF; CDR3 DNA: TGTGCCTGGAGTGTGGACAGGGGGTATGGCTACACCTTC
clone size: few; D gene: TRBD2; J gene: TRBJ2-5; V gene: TRBV2; CDR3 protein: CASQSGVYQETQYF; CDR3 DNA: TGTGCCAGCCAAAGCGGGGTGTACCAAGAGACCCAGTACTTC
clone size: few; D gene: .; J gene: TRBJ1-1; V gene: TRBV4-1; CDR3 protein: CASSQGQNYLSLEAFF; CDR3 DNA: TGCGCCAGCAGCCAGGGGCAAAATTATTTGTCCCTTGAGGCTTTCTTT
clone size: .; D gene: .; J gene: TRBJ1-5; V gene: TRBV18; CDR3 protein: CASSPQGDNQPQHF; CDR3 DNA: TGTGCCAGCTCACCACAGGGGGACAATCAGCCCCAGCATTTT
clone size: .; D gene: .; J gene: TRBJ1-6; V gene: TRBV28; CDR3 protein: CASSFYSRRSYNSPLHF; CDR3 DNA: TGTGCCAGCAGTTTCTATTCCCGTCGATCCTATAATTCACCCCTCCACTTT
clone size: .; D gene: .; J gene: TRBJ1-2; V gene: TRBV28; CDR3 protein: CASSRVSNYGYTF; CDR3 DNA: TGTGCCAGCAGCAGGGTTTCTAACTATGGCTACACCTTC